The rows below give T cell receptor beta chains drawn from one sample of a study of low-dose radiotherapy and immunotherapy resistance in tumors. TCRdb independently ran MiXCR on the reads; one entry per CDR3 protein. The profile shows 60,000 or so distinct CDR3 sequences, around 27% of them singletons. Sample: PBMCs, taken before treatment. These receptors originate from a male donor with rectosigmoid adenocarcinoma. Both conserved end residues are trimmed from each CDR3.

J gene: TRBJ1-1
V gene: TRBV20-1
CDR3 protein: SATDARVMNTEAF

J gene: TRBJ2-7
V gene: TRBV18
CDR3 protein: ASSREGQAYEQY

J gene: TRBJ2-6
V gene: TRBV6-2/TRBV6-3
CDR3 protein: ASSESIFVRTGIGANVLT

J gene: TRBJ2-7
V gene: TRBV11-2
CDR3 protein: ASSPGGTLYEQY

J gene: TRBJ2-7
V gene: TRBV3-1
CDR3 protein: ASSPVLGEQY

J gene: TRBJ2-1
V gene: TRBV6-2/TRBV6-3
CDR3 protein: ASSNLIVEQF

J gene: TRBJ2-5
V gene: TRBV6-2/TRBV6-3
CDR3 protein: ASSFDHGLSGIKETQY

J gene: TRBJ2-5
V gene: TRBV6-2/TRBV6-3
CDR3 protein: ASSYGETQY

J gene: TRBJ2-1
V gene: TRBV3-1
CDR3 protein: ASSQGGTGTDEQF

J gene: TRBJ2-2
V gene: TRBV7-2
CDR3 protein: ASTGTSGIGELF

J gene: TRBJ2-7
V gene: TRBV30
CDR3 protein: AWSVPGHIYEQY

J gene: TRBJ2-7
V gene: TRBV3-1
CDR3 protein: ASSLRGGSEQY

J gene: TRBJ2-6
V gene: TRBV27
CDR3 protein: ASSPGTGSPGANVLT

J gene: TRBJ2-3
V gene: TRBV20-1
CDR3 protein: SARVSGSGRTDTQY

J gene: TRBJ2-7
V gene: TRBV7-8
CDR3 protein: ASSLGYSVPYEQY

J gene: TRBJ2-7
V gene: TRBV11-2
CDR3 protein: ASSSAVGWHEQY

J gene: TRBJ2-2
V gene: TRBV13
CDR3 protein: ASSPRQKLDTGELF

J gene: TRBJ2-7
V gene: TRBV5-1
CDR3 protein: ASSLIAGTGHEQY

J gene: TRBJ2-1
V gene: TRBV5-6
CDR3 protein: ASSIFTALYNEQF

J gene: TRBJ1-3
V gene: TRBV12-3/TRBV12-4
CDR3 protein: ANLREISGNTIY

J gene: TRBJ2-6
V gene: TRBV5-1
CDR3 protein: ASRGGVSGANVLT